The following is a TCR beta chain sequence with its context. The antigen is undetermined. TCRdb keeps only in-frame clones here, not all; method: immunoSEQ multiplex PCR. This sample carries about 140,000 clones, more than 75% of them seen once, and the ten largest clones take 3% to 4%. This specimen comes from a study of T cell responses to AZD1222 COVID-19 vaccine. Whole-study results and caveats: Spike was spanned by vaccine-associated CD4 TCRs, which were dominant at 160-218 and 743-854. Researchers took repertoire samples only after the peak T cell response had come.

The V gene's germline CDR1 is SEHNR and CDR2 FQNEAQ (reference sequence). There are 13 residues in the CDR3. Trimming cost V 3 bases and J 7 bases, with 10 bases left between them. The specimen was peripheral blood, collected 28 days after the second AZD1222 dose. This TCR was recovered from an adult who received the AZD1222 COVID-19 vaccine. The V gene is TRBV7-9, the J gene TRBJ1-5; D is perhaps TRBD1 (6 bases). As DNA, the CDR3 is TGTGCCAGCAGCTTCGGGGGCCCCCAGCCCCAGCATTTT. Protein: CASSFGGPQPQHF.